A selection of T cell receptor beta chains follows, all from one sample in a study of control samples from healthy donors and cancer patients. Generated by immunoSEQ multiplex PCR, the TCRdb table keeps only in-frame clones and is missing some. Here the sample spans 150,000 to 160,000 clones, 93% being singletons. Sequenced input: blood. The receptors here all came from a man in his forties or fifties in good health. Both conserved end residues are part of each CDR3. The D gene is left open where the match is weak.

cdr3_length: 13; d_call: -; v_call: TRBV27; j_call: TRBJ1-3; cdr3_aa: CASSSVIGNTIYF; cdr3_nt: TGTGCCAGCAGTTCAGTAATTGGAAACACCATATATTTT
cdr3_length: 15; d_call: TRBD1; v_call: TRBV7-8; j_call: TRBJ2-7; cdr3_aa: CASSLVGQGDYEQYF; cdr3_nt: TGTGCCAGCAGCTTAGTTGGACAGGGGGATTACGAGCAGTACTTC
cdr3_length: 16; d_call: TRBD1; v_call: TRBV18; j_call: TRBJ1-5; cdr3_aa: CASSPFRDRSGQPQHF; cdr3_nt: TGTGCCAGCTCACCATTCCGGGACAGGAGCGGACAGCCCCAGCATTTT
cdr3_length: 15; d_call: -; v_call: TRBV5-8; j_call: TRBJ2-5; cdr3_aa: CASSFLGVHQETQYF; cdr3_nt: TGTGCCAGCAGCTTTCTGGGGGTCCACCAAGAGACCCAGTACTTC
cdr3_length: 16; d_call: TRBD2; v_call: TRBV9; j_call: TRBJ2-1; cdr3_aa: CASSFSAGGPYNEQFF; cdr3_nt: TGTGCCAGCAGCTTCTCAGCGGGAGGACCCTACAATGAGCAGTTCTTC
cdr3_length: 16; d_call: TRBD1; v_call: TRBV7-9; j_call: TRBJ2-1; cdr3_aa: CASSPHRGTGGDEQFF; cdr3_nt: TGTGCCAGCAGCCCCCATCGGGGGACAGGGGGCGATGAGCAGTTCTTC
cdr3_length: 14; d_call: TRBD1; v_call: TRBV11-3; j_call: TRBJ2-3; cdr3_aa: CASSRDRGTDTQYF; cdr3_nt: TGTGCCAGCAGCCGGGACAGGGGCACAGATACGCAGTATTTT
cdr3_length: 13; d_call: -; v_call: TRBV28; j_call: TRBJ2-5; cdr3_aa: CASFRSGEETQYF; cdr3_nt: TGTGCCAGCTTTAGGTCAGGGGAAGAGACCCAGTACTTC
cdr3_length: 15; d_call: -; v_call: TRBV28; j_call: TRBJ2-7; cdr3_aa: CASTPGGGGGYEQYF; cdr3_nt: TGTGCCAGCACCCCCGGCGGGGGAGGGGGCTACGAGCAGTACTTC
cdr3_length: 15; d_call: TRBD2; v_call: TRBV10-3; j_call: TRBJ2-2; cdr3_aa: CAINPTSGGTGELFF; cdr3_nt: TGTGCCATCAACCCAACTAGCGGCGGGACCGGGGAGCTGTTTTTT